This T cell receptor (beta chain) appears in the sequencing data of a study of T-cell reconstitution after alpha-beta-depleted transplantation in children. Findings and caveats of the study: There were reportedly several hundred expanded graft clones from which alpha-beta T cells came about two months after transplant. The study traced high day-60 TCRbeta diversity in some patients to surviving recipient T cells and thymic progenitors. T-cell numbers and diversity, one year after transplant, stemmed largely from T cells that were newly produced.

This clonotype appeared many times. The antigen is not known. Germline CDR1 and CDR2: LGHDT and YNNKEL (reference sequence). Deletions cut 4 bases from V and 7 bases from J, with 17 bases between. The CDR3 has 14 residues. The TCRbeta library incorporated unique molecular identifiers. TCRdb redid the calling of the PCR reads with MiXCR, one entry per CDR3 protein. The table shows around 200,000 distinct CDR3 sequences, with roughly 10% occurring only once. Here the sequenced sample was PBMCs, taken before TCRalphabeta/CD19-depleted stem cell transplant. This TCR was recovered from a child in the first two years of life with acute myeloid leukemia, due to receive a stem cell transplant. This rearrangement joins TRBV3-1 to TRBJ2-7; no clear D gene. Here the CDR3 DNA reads TGTGCCAGCAGCCCCTGGGCGGTAGCAGAAGAGCAGTACTTC. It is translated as CASSPWAVAEEQYF.